This TCR beta chain stems from a study of T-cell memory formation after mild COVID-19. Study in general: Largely, TCR clusters stayed within a single donor.

Findings and caveats of the study: Some clones that responded turned up in pre-infection memory, which suggests that cross-reactive memory joined in. CD4+ contracting clones were mainly CM and EM; CD8+ ones, EMRA. Clones that contracted from day 15 to 85 were balanced CD4/CD8, while later expanders leaned CD4+.

The V gene's germline CDR1 is SQVTM and CDR2 ANQGSEA. Trimming cost V 4 bases and J 4 bases; bases outside gene matches: 8. The CDR3 loop spans 14 amino acids. For this clonotype: Antigen: not known.

TCRdb processed the 5' RACE reads anew with MiXCR; each CDR3 protein has one entry. This sample has about 470,000 distinct CDR3 sequences, with approximately 25% found just once. This sequence joins TRBV29-1 and TRBJ1-2, with 8 positions matching TRBD1. This receptor was taken from an adult woman who had mild COVID-19 (a few samples of this study predate the infection). Cell type and time point are not known. Sequencing input: PBMCs or a T cell subset sorted from them (not recorded which). CDR3 DNA: TGCAGCGTTGGAGAGACAGGGGTAGCCTATGGCTACACCTTC. It specifies CSVGETGVAYGYTF.